Following are 9 T cell receptor beta chains from one sample sequenced in a study of blood T cell repertoires in COVID-19. TCRdb keeps only in-frame clones here, not all; method: immunoSEQ multiplex PCR. The repertoire has about 210,000 clones, around 90% of them found once; the top ten carry 1.4% to 1.5%. Sample: peripheral blood. The receptors derive from a man aged 18 to 29 with active or convalescent COVID-19.

V gene TRBV4-1 combines with J gene TRBJ1-4; D not resolved. This CDR3 is 12 amino acids long. The germline V gene has CDR1 MGHRA and CDR2 YSYEKL. V lost 1 base and J lost 16, with 13 bases in between. CDR3 region: CASSQVSGIPFF. The CDR3 DNA sequence: TGCGCCAGCAGCCAAGTTTCAGGTATCCCGTTTTTT.

The rearrangement joins TRBV30 to TRBJ1-5, with D tentatively TRBD1 (6 bases). The ends were cut back, 5 bases at V and 7 bases at J, with 15 bases in the middle. CDR3 length equals 13 residues. Germline CDR1 GTSNPN, CDR2 SVGIG (reference sequence). CDR3 nucleotide sequence: TGTGCCTGGTGCCAGGGGACGGGACAGCCCCAGCATTTT. Its protein is CAWCQGTGQPQHF. The full variable domain, with the rest looked up from reference TRBV30 and TRBJ1-5, is SQTIHQWPATLVQPVGSPLSLECTVEGTSNPNLYWYRQAAGRGLQLLFYSVGIGQISSEVPQNLSASRPQDRQFILSSKKLLLSDSGFYLCAWCQGTGQPQHFGDGTRLSIL.

The gene calls are TRBV11-2 and TRBJ1-3, with 7 bases fitting TRBD1. The CDR3 runs to 16 residues. Germline V gene lookup returns CDR1 SGHAT and CDR2 FQNNGV. V trimming: 2 bases; J trimming: 3 bases; junction bases outside the gene matches: 7. DNA for the CDR3: TGTGCCAGCAGCTTATTACCCGGGACAGTTGGAAACACCATATATTTT. Its translation is CASSLLPGTVGNTIYF.

The chain has TRBV5-1 and TRBJ1-1, with D tentatively TRBD1 (6 bases). CDR3 length equals 14 residues. Germline assignment: CDR1 SGHRS and CDR2 YFSETQ. The ends were cut back, 5 bases at V and 1 base at J, with 12 bases in the middle. Here the CDR3 DNA reads TGCGCCAGCAGGGGGACAAGGCAGAACACTGAAGCTTTCTTT. Residues: CASRGTRQNTEAFF.

The chain uses TRBV9 and TRBJ2-1; 10 bases agree with TRBD2. In germline, CDR1 is SGDLS, CDR2 YYNGEE. Trimming at V came to 3 bases and at J to 7 bases, leaving 19 bases not matched to a gene. This CDR3 region has 19 residues. The CDR3 DNA sequence: TGTGCCAGCAGCGCCCGGGGTCAAAGACAGCGGGAGGGCCGGAATGAGCAGTTCTTC. Its translation is CASSARGQRQREGRNEQFF.

The genes are TRBV9 and TRBJ2-1, with 8 bases matching TRBD2. Germline values: CDR1 SGDLS, CDR2 YYNGEE. Trimming took 0 bases from V and 9 from J; bases not matched to a gene: 20. The CDR3 is made up of 19 amino acids. The CDR3 nucleotides read TGTGCCAGCAGCGTAGGAGTGAGCGGGAGATCGATGAAGGAGTCTGAGCAGTTCTTC. It translates to CASSVGVSGRSMKESEQFF.

The rearrangement links TRBV27 to TRBJ1-6; 9 bases line up with TRBD1. This CDR3 contains 13 residues. Germline V gene lookup returns CDR1 MNHEY and CDR2 SMNVEV (reference sequence). Trimming at V came to 8 bases and at J to 10 bases, leaving 6 bases not matched to a gene. CDR3 loop: CASGQGRGSPLHF. CDR3 bases: TGTGCCAGCGGACAGGGGCGCGGATCACCCCTCCACTTT.

The chain combines TRBV30 with TRBJ1-2; D might be TRBD1 (6 bases). Trimming shortened V by 4 bases and J by 4 bases, and 19 bases separated the two germline ends. Germline assignment: CDR1 GTSNPN and CDR2 SVGIG (reference sequence). CDR3 size: 15 residues. As DNA, the CDR3 is TGTGCCTGGACGTCGGGGGGCAGGGTGGGCTATGGCTACACCTTC. Translated: CAWTSGGRVGYGYTF.

V is TRBV7-9 and J is TRBJ2-5; no definite D call. V shed 4 bases and J shed 1 base, with 7 bases lying between them. CDR1 is SEHNR and CDR2 is FQNEAQ in the germline V gene (reference sequence). The CDR3 runs 13 residues. CDR3 sequence (DNA): TGTGCCAGCAGCTACCCTAGCCAAGAGACCCAGTACTTC. Translation gives CASSYPSQETQYF.